This T cell receptor beta chain was captured by sequencing in a study of blood T cell repertoires in COVID-19. Per germline, CDR1 SGHAT and CDR2 FQNNGV. The CDR3 has 13 residues. V was clipped by 3 bases and J by 4 bases; unmatched bases: 2. The data were produced by immunoSEQ multiplex PCR, yet TCRdb's version contains in-frame clones alone and is incomplete. Of about 180,000 clones listed, 85% to 95% are singletons. The source is a man between 50 and 59 years old with acute or convalescent COVID-19. The chain couples TRBV11-2 to TRBJ1-1, with 7 positions matching TRBD1. The specimen was peripheral blood. The CDR3 reads CASSLGTATEAFF. CDR3 coding DNA: TGTGCCAGCAGCTTGGGGACAGCCACTGAAGCTTTCTTT.